This passage covers 27 T cell receptor beta chains from one sample sequenced in a study of shared clonotypes between healthy human individuals. This table comes from immunoSEQ multiplex PCR, and its TCRdb copy is limited to in-frame clones, with some not included. Among about 600,000 clones listed, about 96% were seen once. The sample comprised naive CD4+ T cells sorted from blood. As to subset: CD45RA+ positively selected. The receptors here all came from a woman aged 25-40 years in good health.

V and J are TRBV5-5 and TRBJ2-7, with 9 bases matching TRBD1. Germline V CDR1 and CDR2: SGHKS, YYEKEE (reference sequence). After removal of 3 bases from V and 3 bases from J, the junction contained 4 bases not matched to a gene. The CDR3 is made up of 14 amino acids. The CDR3 DNA reads as TGTGCCAGCAGCTGGAAGACAGGGGGCTACGAGCAGTACTTC. This encodes CASSWKTGGYEQYF.

This chain's CDR3 is CASSLLGNLNEKLFF. CDR3 sequence (DNA): TGCGCCAGCAGCTTGTTGGGCAACTTAAATGAAAAACTGTTTTTT. The V call is TRBV5-1, the J call TRBJ1-4; D is ambiguous. Germline V gene sequence: CDR1 SGHRS, CDR2 YFSETQ. The V and J ends lost 1 base and 5 bases respectively, with 12 bases between them. This CDR3 spans 15 amino acids.

The rearrangement links TRBV5-4 to TRBJ1-3, with TRBD1 as a possible D gene (6 bases). The CDR3 is made up of 14 amino acids. Per germline, CDR1 SGHNT and CDR2 YYREEE (reference sequence). V lost 2 bases, J lost 4 bases, and 10 bases lay in between. CDR3 in amino acids: CASSLGQQGNTIYF. In DNA form, the CDR3 reads TGTGCCAGCAGCTTAGGACAGCAAGGAAACACCATATATTTT.

The chain joins TRBV6-1 to TRBJ1-5; D is ambiguous. The length of the CDR3 is 16 residues. The germline V gene has CDR1 MNHNS and CDR2 SASEGT. V dropped 4 bases and J dropped 2 bases, with 15 bases sitting between them. The CDR3 DNA reads TGTGCCAGCAGTGGCAGCTACAGTTTCGGCAATCAGCCCCAGCATTTT. The encoded protein is CASSGSYSFGNQPQHF.

This chain connects TRBV6-5 to TRBJ1-1; D uncertain. This CDR3 comprises 13 residues. Germline V gene data show CDR1 as MNHEY and CDR2 as SVGAGI. V lost 0 bases to trimming and J lost 7 bases, with 9 bases between them. The CDR3 loop is CASSYSLSYEAFF. The CDR3 DNA is TGTGCCAGCAGTTACTCGCTGAGCTATGAAGCTTTCTTT.

The genes are TRBV4-1 and TRBJ1-2; maybe TRBD1 (6 bases). CDR1 is MGHRA, CDR2 YSYEKL, per germline. This CDR3 spans 17 amino acids. The germline V and J ends were trimmed by 1 base and 2 bases, with 17 bases remaining between them. CDR3 region: CASSQASGTRINYGYTF. CDR3 nucleotide sequence: TGCGCCAGCAGCCAAGCCTCCGGGACACGAATCAACTATGGCTACACCTTC.

The gene calls are TRBV6-1 and TRBJ2-5, with 7 nucleotides matching TRBD1. Losses at the gene ends were 2 bases for V and 4 bases for J; bases not matched to a gene: 4. This CDR3 region has 14 residues. In germline, CDR1 is MNHNS, CDR2 SASEGT. The CDR3, as DNA: TGTGCCAGCAGTGAACAGGGGGACGCAGAGACCCAGTACTTC. Translation: CASSEQGDAETQYF.

There are a few counts of this clone. The V call is TRBV2, the J call TRBJ2-3; TRBD2 matches at 10 bases. The V segment lost 3 bases and the J segment 1 base; nucleotides outside the gene matches: 13. The CDR3 loop spans 19 amino acids. Germline lookup yields CDR1 SNHLY and CDR2 FYNNEI. The CDR3 region is CASSDSASGRLHGTDTQYF. DNA for the CDR3: TGTGCCAGCAGTGATTCAGCTAGCGGGAGACTGCACGGCACAGATACGCAGTATTTT.

The chain is built from TRBV7-3 and TRBJ1-3, with a possible D match to TRBD1 (5 bases). The CDR3 sequence is 15 residues long. Germline CDR1 is SGHTA and CDR2 is FQGTGA. Trimming removed 5 bases at V and 4 bases at J, with 15 bases between. The CDR3 region has the DNA TGTGCCAGCAGCCTAAGTGGGGCGTCGGGAAACACCATATATTTT. Translated: CASSLSGASGNTIYF. The variable domain in full, with the rest retrieved from reference TRBV7-3 and TRBJ1-3, is GAGVSQTPSNKVTEKGKYVELRCDPISGHTALYWYRQSLGQGPEFLIYFQGTGAADDSGLPNDRFFAVRPEGSVSTLKIQRTERGDSAVYLCASSLSGASGNTIYFGEGSWLTVV.

This chain connects TRBV5-1 to TRBJ2-1; maybe TRBD1 (6 bases). This CDR3 has 13 amino acids. The V end lost 5 bases, the J end lost 6 bases, and 12 bases lay between the germline ends. The germline CDR1 and CDR2 sequences are SGHRS and YFSETQ. The CDR3 loop reads CASSWGLANEQFF. The DNA of the CDR3 is TGCGCCAGCAGTTGGGGGCTAGCCAATGAGCAGTTCTTC. Full variable domain (missing parts from reference TRBV5-1 and TRBJ2-1): KAGVTQTPRYLIKTRGQQVTLSCSPISGHRSVSWYQQTPGQGLQFLFEYFSETQRNKGNFPGRFSGRQFSNSRSEMNVSTLELGDSALYLCASSWGLANEQFFGPGTRLTVL.

The rearrangement links TRBV5-1 to TRBJ1-1; 7 bases line up with TRBD1. The V and J ends lost 4 bases and 0 bases, in that order; junction bases with no gene match: 15. The CDR3 extends over 18 amino acids. The germline gives CDR1 SGHRS, CDR2 YFSETQ. CDR3 coding DNA: TGCGCCAGCAGCCGCGTCGGACTCACAGGGGCGCTGAACACTGAAGCTTTCTTT. It is translated as CASSRVGLTGALNTEAFF.

The rearrangement joins TRBV28 to TRBJ2-5; no clear D gene. The J call may be mistaken, given a closer DNA end match to TRBJ2-7. Germline assignment: CDR1 MDHEN and CDR2 SYDVKM. The CDR3 has 15 residues. The CDR3 region is CASSSPSPASYEQYF. In nucleotides, the CDR3 is TGTGCCAGCAGTTCACCCTCCCCAGCCTCCTACGAGCAGTACTTC.

The chain is built from TRBV18 and TRBJ1-1; a weak D match, TRBD1 (5 bases). This CDR3 spans 15 amino acids. V lost 6 bases, J lost 0 bases, and 14 bases lay in between. The germline gives CDR1 KGHSH, CDR2 LQKENI. CDR3 DNA: TGTGCCAGCTCTCTTGGCGGGACGGTGAACACTGAAGCTTTCTTT. It codes for CASSLGGTVNTEAFF.

V usage is TRBV21-1 and J usage is TRBJ2-5; TRBD2 is the table's D call and was not checked against the DNA. Near its end, the DNA agrees better with TRBJ2-7, so the J call may be wrong. TRBV21-1 is a known pseudogene. The CDR3 spans 15 residues. CDR3 bases: TGTGCCAGCAGCAACATCTTGGGACTAGGTCGCGAGCAGTACTTC. Its translation: CASSNILGLGREQYF.

The chain couples TRBV7-8 to TRBJ2-7; 7 bases agree with TRBD1. There are 12 residues in the CDR3. Germline assignment: CDR1 SGHVS and CDR2 FQNEAQ. CDR3 DNA: TGTGCCAGCAGCTCTACGACAGGGCTGGTATTGGTC. Translated, it gives CASSSTTGLVLV.

V is TRBV28 and J is TRBJ1-1; D gene ambiguous. The CDR3 covers 15 residues. The V gene's germline CDR1 is MDHEN and CDR2 SYDVKM. With 3 bases removed from V and 0 bases from J, the gap between germline ends came to 11 bases. The CDR3 region has the DNA TGTGCCAGCAGTTTGGGCCGGACGGTGAACACTGAAGCTTTCTTT. Translation gives CASSLGRTVNTEAFF. The variable domain in full, with the rest retrieved from reference TRBV28 and TRBJ1-1, is DVKVTQSSRYLVKRTGEKVFLECVQDMDHENMFWYRQDPGLGLRLIYFSYDVKMKEKGDIPEGYSVSREKKERFSLILESASTNQTSMYLCASSLGRTVNTEAFFGQGTRLTVV.

V is TRBV6-5 and J is TRBJ1-1; D unclear. Germline values: CDR1 MNHEY, CDR2 SVGAGI. The CDR3 has 14 amino acids. Trimming cost V 8 bases and J 4 bases, with 17 bases left between them. CDR3 coding DNA: TGTGCCAGCCAAACTAGGAGCTGGGGCACTGAAGCTTTCTTT. The encoded protein is CASQTRSWGTEAFF.

The chain employs TRBV28 and TRBJ1-1; no clear D gene. There are 12 residues in the CDR3. V was clipped by 10 bases and J by 0 bases, with 9 bases between them. Germline lookup yields CDR1 MDHEN and CDR2 SYDVKM. CDR3 region: CATTRMNTEAFF. The CDR3 coding sequence is TGTGCCACCACCAGAATGAACACTGAAGCTTTCTTT.

The chain carries TRBV6-1 and TRBJ2-1; 10 bases agree with TRBD2. This CDR3 contains 17 residues. Germline CDR1 reads MNHNS; CDR2 reads SASEGT. With V trimmed by 4 bases and J by 7 bases, 13 bases remained unmatched. This chain's CDR3 is CASSVGLRLAGGNEQFF. The CDR3 DNA follows: TGTGCCAGCAGTGTTGGTCTTCGACTAGCGGGTGGGAATGAGCAGTTCTTC.

This clone was detected only once. This chain links TRBV29-1 with TRBJ2-2, with 8 bases matching TRBD2. Germline values: CDR1 SQVTM, CDR2 ANQGSEA. The CDR3 extends over 15 amino acids. The V and J ends lost 6 bases and 6 bases, in that order; junction bases with no gene match: 12. The CDR3 here is CSVRGSGSFPGELFF. The CDR3 nucleotides read TGCAGCGTCCGAGGAAGCGGGAGCTTCCCCGGGGAGCTGTTTTTT.

V usage is TRBV7-2 and J usage is TRBJ2-3, with TRBD2 matching over 8 bases. Germline V gives CDR1 SGHTA, CDR2 FQGNSA. The CDR3 loop spans 16 amino acids. J lost 8 bases, V lost 2 bases, and 12 bases had no gene match. The CDR3 DNA follows: TGTGCCAGCAGCTTAAATAGCGGGGCCCGGAAGGGTACGCAGTATTTT. Translated, it gives CASSLNSGARKGTQYF.

The chain employs TRBV30 and TRBJ1-6; no clear D gene. V lost 2 bases and J 7 bases, leaving 6 bases between the germline ends. The CDR3 totals 12 residues. Looked up from germline, CDR1 is GTSNPN and CDR2 is SVGIG (reference sequence). CDR3: CAWSWRNSPLHF. For the CDR3, the DNA is TGTGCCTGGAGTTGGAGGAATTCACCCCTCCACTTT.

The chain carries TRBV7-7 and TRBJ2-1; D gene uncertain. This CDR3 is 15 amino acids long. The V gene's germline CDR1 is SSHAT and CDR2 FNYEAQ (reference sequence). V was shortened by 5 bases and J by 0 bases, with 11 bases between the two germline ends. CDR3 amino acids: CASSPTRPSYNEQFF. The DNA of the CDR3 is TGTGCCAGCAGCCCCACCCGGCCCTCCTACAATGAGCAGTTCTTC.

For the CDR3, the DNA is TGTGCCAGCAGCTGGATCCCCGGGACTAGCGGGAGTATGTCCTACAATGAGCAGTTCTTC. Protein: CASSWIPGTSGSMSYNEQFF. The V and J genes are TRBV7-3 and TRBJ2-1; 14 positions match TRBD2. The germline CDR1 and CDR2 sequences are SGHTA and FQGTGA. The CDR3 totals 20 residues. V was clipped by 4 bases and J by 1 base; unmatched bases: 12.

V usage is TRBV7-8 and J usage is TRBJ1-5, with unresolved D. Deletions cut 0 bases from V and 7 bases from J, with 13 bases between. Germline V gives CDR1 SGHVS, CDR2 FQNEAQ. The CDR3 consists of 15 residues. For the CDR3, the DNA is TGTGCCAGCAGCTTAGCCCGGACGGTTAGGCAGCCCCAGCATTTT. Its translation: CASSLARTVRQPQHF.

The chain uses TRBV5-1 and TRBJ2-3; 7 bases are a match to TRBD2. This CDR3 is built from 15 residues. CDR1 SGHRS and CDR2 YFSETQ come from the germline V gene. With V trimmed by 0 bases and J by 6 bases, 7 bases remained unmatched. The CDR3 loop is CASSLVAGVADTQYF. The DNA of the CDR3 is TGCGCCAGCAGCTTGGTTGCGGGAGTAGCTGATACGCAGTATTTT.

This chain connects TRBV30 to TRBJ1-5; the D gene is possibly TRBD1 (5 bases). CDR3 length equals 14 residues. V was trimmed by 5 bases and J by 7 bases, leaving 18 bases between them. Germline-derived CDR1 and CDR2 are GTSNPN and SVGIG (reference sequence). As DNA, the CDR3 is TGTGCCTGGCCCCCCCAGGGTTTTAAACAGCCCCAGCATTTT. Protein: CAWPPQGFKQPQHF.